The T cell receptor (beta chain) described here comes from a study of post-analysis software for immune sequencing data. Study as a whole: As for disease course, relapsing-remitting, secondary progressive and progressive-relapsing multiple sclerosis were all included.

Details on this clonotype: Its specificity is not known.

General study results and limits: In multiple sclerosis, normalized Chao1 diversity was significantly below that of controls. Controls showed lower frequencies than patients for five TRBV segments, and TRBV5-6, TRBV5-1 and TRBV20-1 were among these. Analysis by F measure revealed that same-batch samples clustered strongly together.

Every TCR beta cDNA library bore unique molecular identifiers. Using its own MiXCR run on the PCR reads, TCRdb lists one record per CDR3 protein. The sample lists fewer than 900,000 distinct CDR3 sequences; about 45% were seen once. The trim removed 0 bases at V and 8 bases at J, leaving 8 bases unmatched. Germline loops: CDR1 LGHNA, CDR2 YNFKEQ. The CDR3 covers 15 residues. The chain recombines TRBV4-2 with TRBJ2-3, with 7 bases matching TRBD2. Sequenced material: blood. The TCR comes from a girl aged 10 to 17 with multiple sclerosis. Written as DNA, the CDR3 is TGTGCCAGCAGCCAAGACCGGGCGGGAGCGGGTACGCAGTATTTT. Translated, it gives CASSQDRAGAGTQYF.